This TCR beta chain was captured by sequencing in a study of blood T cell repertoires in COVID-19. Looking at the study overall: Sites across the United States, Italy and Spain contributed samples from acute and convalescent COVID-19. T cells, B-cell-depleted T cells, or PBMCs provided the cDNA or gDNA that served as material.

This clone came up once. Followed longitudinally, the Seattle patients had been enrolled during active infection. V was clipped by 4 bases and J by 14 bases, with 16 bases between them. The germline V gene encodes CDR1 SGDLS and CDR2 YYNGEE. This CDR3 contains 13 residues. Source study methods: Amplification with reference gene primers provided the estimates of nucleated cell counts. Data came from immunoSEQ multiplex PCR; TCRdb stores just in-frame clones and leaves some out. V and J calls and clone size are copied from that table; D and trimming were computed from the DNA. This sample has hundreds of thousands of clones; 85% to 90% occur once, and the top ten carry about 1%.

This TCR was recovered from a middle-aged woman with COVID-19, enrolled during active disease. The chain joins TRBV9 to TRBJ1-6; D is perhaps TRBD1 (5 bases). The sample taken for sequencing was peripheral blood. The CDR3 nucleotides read TGTGCCAGCAGCCCTCGGGGGGGAAGGGCCCTCCACTTT. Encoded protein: CASSPRGGRALHF. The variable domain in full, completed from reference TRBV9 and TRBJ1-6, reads DSGVTQTPKHLITATGQRVTLRCSPRSGDLSVYWYQQSLDQGLQFLIQYYNGEERAKGNILERFSAQQFPDLHSELNLSSLELGDSALYFCASSPRGGRALHFGNGTRLTVT.